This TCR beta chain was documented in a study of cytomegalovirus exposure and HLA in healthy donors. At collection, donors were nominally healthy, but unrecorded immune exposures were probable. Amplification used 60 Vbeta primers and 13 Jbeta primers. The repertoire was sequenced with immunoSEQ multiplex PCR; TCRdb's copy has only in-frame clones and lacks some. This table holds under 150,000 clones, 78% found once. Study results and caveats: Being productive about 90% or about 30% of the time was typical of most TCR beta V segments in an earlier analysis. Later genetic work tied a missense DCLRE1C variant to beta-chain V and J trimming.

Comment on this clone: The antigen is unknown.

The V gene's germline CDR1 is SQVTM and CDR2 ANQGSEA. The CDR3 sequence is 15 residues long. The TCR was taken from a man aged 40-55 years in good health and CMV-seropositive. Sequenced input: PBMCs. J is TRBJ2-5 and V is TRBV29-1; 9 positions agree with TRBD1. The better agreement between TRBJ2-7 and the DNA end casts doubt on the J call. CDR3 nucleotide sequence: TGCAGCTCCGACCCGGGACAGGGTGTAAGGTACGAGCAGTACTTC. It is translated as CSSDPGQGVRYEQYF.